What follows is one T cell receptor (beta chain) and its context. The data belong to a study of blood T cell repertoires in COVID-19. Looking at the study overall: COVID-19 samples from acute and convalescent phases originated in the United States, Italy and Spain. The cDNA or gDNA used as material had been derived from T cells, B-cell-depleted T cells, or PBMCs.

The CDR3 runs to 15 residues. Trimming removed 7 bases from V and 2 bases from J; junction bases left unmatched: 10. Germline V gene lookup returns CDR1 MNHEY and CDR2 SMNVEV (reference sequence). In the source study's methods: Amplification of reference gene primers provided the estimated nucleated cell counts. This table comes from immunoSEQ multiplex PCR, and its TCRdb copy is limited to in-frame clones, with some not included. That table furnishes V, J and clone size, whereas the DNA furnished D and trimming. The sample contains hundreds of thousands of clones, 86% of which appear only once. The receptor was derived from a woman between 25 and 40 years old who had recovered from COVID-19. Source material: peripheral blood. This rearrangement joins TRBV27 to TRBJ2-7; 8 bases line up with TRBD2. The CDR3 bases are TGTGCCAGCATCCCCCTGGGAGCGGGAGCCTACGAGCAGTACTTC. It translates to CASIPLGAGAYEQYF.